One and the same sample provided the 18 T cell receptor beta chains below, sequenced in a study of blood T cells in healthy people across ages. A J-beta primer mix and a sample-barcoded 5' primer were used in a second PCR of about 7 to 11 cycles. TCRdb processed the 5' RACE reads anew with MiXCR; each CDR3 protein has one entry. This table holds approximately 960,000 distinct CDR3 sequences, approximately 32% found once. The data also belong to a second study, concerning T cells of mothers and their children.

Sequencing used blood. The origin of the receptors is a middle-aged woman in good health.

A few counts support this clonotype. The CDR3, as DNA: TGTGCCAGCAGCGAAGTAAGTTTGGATGAGCAGTTCTTC. Its translation: CASSEVSLDEQFF. The chain couples TRBV3-1 to TRBJ2-1; D call uncertain. The CDR3 runs 13 residues. V lost 5 bases to trimming and J lost 8 bases, with 13 bases between them. CDR1 and CDR2 (germline): LGHDT, YNNKEL (reference sequence).

This clonotype was observed many times. The V and J genes are TRBV19 and TRBJ2-3; D remains unclear. V gave up 5 bases and J gave up 3 bases, with 6 bases separating them. CDR1 and CDR2 (germline): LNHDA, SQIVND (reference sequence). The CDR3 contains 12 residues. Here the CDR3 reads CASSHRTDTQYF. Written as DNA, the CDR3 is TGTGCCAGTAGTCACCGTACAGATACGCAGTATTTT.

Remarks on this clonotype: Germline and junction disagree at one end, which may indicate a read error. This rearrangement joins TRBV5-1 to TRBJ2-4; TRBD1 or TRBD2 may be the D gene (6 bases each). This CDR3 contains 15 residues. Germline CDR1 and CDR2: SGHRS and YFSETQ. The CDR3 coding sequence is TGTGCCAGCAGCTTGGGAAATGGACAGACTAGAGAGCAGTACTTC. Translation: CASSLGNGQTREQYF.

The chain couples TRBV20-1 to TRBJ2-3; D is uncertain. The CDR3 runs 16 residues. Germline V gene sequence: CDR1 DFQATT, CDR2 SNEGSKA (reference sequence). Trimming removed 1 base from V and 2 bases from J, with 16 bases in between. The CDR3 DNA reads as TGCAGTGCTAGAGCCTTGGGGATTACTAACACAGATACGCAGTATTTT. Amino acid sequence: CSARALGITNTDTQYF.

A few counts support this clonotype. The V call is TRBV20-1, the J call TRBJ2-3; no firm D call. The CDR3 runs 12 residues. V was trimmed by 7 bases and J by 2 bases, leaving 10 bases between them. CDR1 is DFQATT, CDR2 SNEGSKA, per germline (reference sequence). In DNA form, the CDR3 reads TGCAGTGTCGCCTCGGACACAGATACGCAGTATTTT. This sequence encodes CSVASDTDTQYF.

This clonotype was observed many times. The rearrangement joins TRBV28 to TRBJ2-7, with D possibly matching TRBD1 (5 bases). This CDR3 contains 17 residues. The V end was cut by 4 bases, the J end by 2 bases, with 21 bases between. Germline V CDR1 and CDR2: MDHEN, SYDVKM. CDR3: CASSSRRTLRAPYEQYF. In DNA form, the CDR3 reads TGTGCCAGCAGTTCACGACGAACCCTCAGGGCCCCCTACGAGCAGTACTTC.

The CDR3 here is CASSVGAGGNTDTQYF. In DNA form, the CDR3 reads TGTGCCAGCAGCGTAGGGGCAGGAGGTAACACAGATACGCAGTATTTT. J is TRBJ2-3 and V is TRBV9; perhaps TRBD2 as D (5 bases). The CDR3 runs to 16 residues. The V and J ends lost 0 bases and 2 bases respectively, with 13 bases between them. Germline CDR1 SGDLS, CDR2 YYNGEE.

This clonotype was observed a handful of times. The J gene is TRBJ2-3, the V gene TRBV20-1; D is unclear. Trimming cost V 3 bases and J 2 bases, with 6 bases left between them. The CDR3 contains 12 residues. Looked up from germline, CDR1 is DFQATT and CDR2 is SNEGSKA (reference sequence). The CDR3 nucleotides are TGCAGTGCTAGGACTTTCACAGATACGCAGTATTTT. Its protein is CSARTFTDTQYF.

The chain is built from TRBV12-3 or TRBV12-4 and TRBJ2-5; 11 nucleotides align to TRBD2. J gave up 1 base and V 3 bases, and 19 bases lay outside the gene matches. CDR3 length: 21 residues. CDR3 sequence reads: CASSLGFGRLAGKQSQETQYF. In DNA form, the CDR3 reads TGTGCCAGCAGTTTGGGGTTCGGACGACTAGCGGGGAAACAGAGCCAAGAGACCCAGTACTTC.

This clonotype has ten or more counts. The chain is built from TRBV7-2 and TRBJ1-2; D is unresolved. Trimming took off 1 base at V and 6 bases at J, with 0 bases between the two ends. Germline loops: CDR1 SGHTA, CDR2 FQGNSA. The CDR3 has 10 amino acids. This CDR3 is CASSLDGYTF. DNA of the CDR3: TGTGCCAGCAGCTTAGATGGCTACACCTTC.

About this clonotype: At one boundary the junction diverges from the germline segment, which might be a read error. The chain has TRBV9 and TRBJ2-3; 8 bases are a match to TRBD2. CDR3 length: 15 amino acids. The germline V gene has CDR1 SGDLS and CDR2 YYNGEE. DNA of the CDR3: TGTGCCAGCAGCGGAGCGGGGGCTAGTACAGATACGCGGTATTTT. It specifies CASSGAGASTDTRYF.

The chain recombines TRBV27 with TRBJ2-7, with a weak D call TRBD2 (5 bases). The CDR3 has 15 residues. The ends were cut back, 10 bases at V and 0 bases at J, with 19 bases in the middle. Germline V lookup: CDR1 MNHEY, CDR2 SMNVEV (reference sequence). CDR3 amino acids: CATSFGVPSSYEQYF. The DNA for the CDR3 is TGTGCCACCTCGTTCGGGGTACCCAGCTCCTACGAGCAGTACTTC.

The chain is built from TRBV15 and TRBJ1-2, with D uncertain. The CDR3 has 15 residues. V lost 4 bases to trimming and J lost 6 bases, with 18 bases between them. Per germline, CDR1 LNHNV and CDR2 YYDKDF (reference sequence). The CDR3 DNA follows: TGTGCCACCAGCAATGGGAATGATTATCGGGATGGCTACACCTTC. Its protein is CATSNGNDYRDGYTF.

Concerning this clonotype itself: Since a much larger clone is just one base distant, this may be a read error. The rearrangement links TRBV29-1 to TRBJ2-7, with 9 bases that match TRBD1. There are 13 residues in the CDR3. The V gene's germline CDR1 is SQVTM and CDR2 ANQGSEA. The CDR3 sequence: CGAGTGKGYEQYF. CDR3 nucleotides: TGCGGCGCCGGGACAGGGAAGGGCTACGAGCAGTACTTC.

This clonotype was picked up a small number of times. The chain has TRBV7-9 and TRBJ2-5, with TRBD1 identical over 9 bases. Germline CDR1 and CDR2: SEHNR and FQNEAQ (reference sequence). V lost 8 bases and J lost 4; bases outside the gene matches: 8. The CDR3 extends over 14 amino acids. CDR3 residues: CASGNRGHGETQYF. The CDR3 nucleotides read TGTGCCAGCGGTAACAGGGGGCACGGAGAGACCCAGTACTTC.

This clonotype was detected a few times. This rearrangement joins TRBV28 to TRBJ2-2; TRBD2 is a possible D gene (6 bases). Trimming shortened V by 6 bases and J by 4 bases, and 15 bases separated the two germline ends. Germline lookup yields CDR1 MDHEN and CDR2 SYDVKM. The length of the CDR3 is 15 residues. The CDR3 reads CASRKSGAGTGELFF. CDR3 in DNA: TGTGCCAGCAGGAAGAGTGGAGCGGGCACCGGGGAGCTGTTTTTT.

In this sample, this clonotype turned up a few times. The chain links TRBV3-1 to TRBJ2-3; D unresolved. The CDR3 loop spans 13 amino acids. Trimming shortened V by 6 bases and J by 0 bases, and 7 bases separated the two germline ends. Per germline, CDR1 LGHDT and CDR2 YNNKEL (reference sequence). CDR3 amino acids: CASRIRSTDTQYF. CDR3 in DNA: TGTGCCAGCAGAATCCGTAGCACAGATACGCAGTATTTT.

The chain links TRBV29-1 to TRBJ1-1, with D possibly TRBD1 on 6 matching bases. Trimming pared 0 bases from V and 2 bases from J, leaving 13 bases between. The V gene's germline CDR1 is SQVTM and CDR2 ANQGSEA. The CDR3 consists of 15 residues. The CDR3, as DNA: TGCAGCGTTGAAGACCCGGGACAACCCAACACTGAAGCTTTCTTT. It is translated as CSVEDPGQPNTEAFF.